This T cell receptor (beta chain) was profiled in a study of T cell changes during pregnancy in multiple sclerosis. Only in-frame clones appear in the TCRdb table, and some are missing; sequencing was by immunoSEQ multiplex PCR. The table records about 84,000 clones, about 94% of them present only once. Trimming cost V 4 bases and J 9 bases; bases outside gene matches: 6. The V gene's germline CDR1 is KGHSY and CDR2 FQNENV. CDR3 length equals 13 residues. The receptor was isolated from a female donor with multiple sclerosis, enrolled in a pregnancy study. The sequenced sample was peripheral blood, obtained in the third trimester of pregnancy. The chain couples TRBV16 to TRBJ1-5, with 7 bases lining up with TRBD1. DNA of the CDR3: TGTGCCAGCAGCCCCGTGGCAGGGGGGCCCCAGCATTTT. Translated: CASSPVAGGPQHF.